The table lists the clone carrying this TCR beta chain with many counts. The sample comes from a study of T cells in Graves' hyperthyroidism and ophthalmopathy. Regions amplified from RNA transcripts were the TCR beta CDR3 regions. Primed by the HTBI set, a first-round RT-PCR was run on the TCR CDR3. TCRdb used MiXCR to reprocess the multiplex PCR reads, holding one entry per CDR3 protein. The profile shows some 560,000 distinct CDR3 sequences, roughly 15% of them singletons. In germline, CDR1 is DFQATT, CDR2 SNEGSKA (reference sequence). J gave up 0 bases and V 7 bases, and 10 bases lay outside the gene matches. This CDR3 is built from 18 residues.

This clonotype was obtained from a woman in her 40s with Graves' hyperthyroidism. V gene TRBV20-1 combines with J gene TRBJ2-1; 15 bases align to TRBD2. The sequenced sample consisted of blood. The DNA for the CDR3 is TGCAGTGTGTCCAAGGGACTAGCGGGAGGACTCTCCTACAATGAGCAGTTCTTC. Protein product: CSVSKGLAGGLSYNEQFF.